Each of the 18 T cell receptor beta chains below was sequenced from the same sample in a study of cytomegalovirus exposure and HLA in healthy donors. 13 Jbeta primers and 60 Vbeta primers were used for the PCR. The table came from immunoSEQ multiplex PCR; TCRdb's copy has only in-frame clones and leaves some out. In the table there are 100,000 to 150,000 clones, 78% of which are singletons. Sample: PBMCs. The receptors originated from a woman aged 40-49 years in good health and CMV-seronegative.

A note on this clone: This CDR3 is also generated by other DNA sequences in the sample. The rearrangement links TRBV2 to TRBJ1-5, with 10 nucleotides matching TRBD1. The ends lost 7 bases at V and 4 bases at J; junction bases unmatched: 4. The CDR3 is made up of 14 amino acids. Germline V CDR1 and CDR2: SNHLY, FYNNEI. The CDR3 coding sequence is TGTGCCAGCACCCTGGGACAGGGGAATCAGCCCCAGCATTTT. It encodes CASTLGQGNQPQHF.

This clone is a singleton in its sample. The same CDR3 is also encoded by other DNA sequences in this sample. The chain is built from TRBV21-1 and TRBJ1-1; the table's D call, TRBD1, was not checked against the DNA. TRBV21-1 is a listed pseudogene. This CDR3 comprises 14 residues. The CDR3 is CASSKGWQNTEAFF. As DNA, the CDR3 is TGTGCCAGCAGCAAAGGCTGGCAAAACACTGAAGCTTTCTTT.

The rearrangement uses TRBV29-1 and TRBJ2-1; 7 nucleotides align to TRBD1. Trimming removed 4 bases from V and 6 bases from J; junction bases left unmatched: 6. The V gene's germline CDR1 is SQVTM and CDR2 ANQGSEA. The CDR3 length is 13 residues. The CDR3 sequence is CSVARDSSNEQFF. In nucleotides, the CDR3 is TGCAGCGTTGCCCGGGACAGCAGCAATGAGCAGTTCTTC.

CDR3: CASSQGSGYNNEQFF. The CDR3 DNA sequence: TGCGCCAGCAGCCAAGGTAGCGGATATAACAATGAGCAGTTCTTC. The chain has TRBV4-1 and TRBJ2-1, with D possibly matching TRBD2 (6 bases). The CDR3 length is 15 residues. Germline CDR1 is MGHRA and CDR2 is YSYEKL. Trimming cost V 1 base and J 5 bases, with 12 bases left between them.

The CDR3 is CASSSTGISYEQYF. DNA for the CDR3: TGTGCCAGCAGTTCTACAGGGATCTCCTACGAGCAGTACTTC. The chain couples TRBV28 to TRBJ2-7; tentatively, D is TRBD1 (6 bases). This CDR3 is 14 amino acids long. Germline V gene data show CDR1 as MDHEN and CDR2 as SYDVKM. V was pared by 4 bases and J by 0 bases, with 10 bases between. The variable domain in full, with the rest retrieved from reference TRBV28 and TRBJ2-7, is DVKVTQSSRYLVKRTGEKVFLECVQDMDHENMFWYRQDPGLGLRLIYFSYDVKMKEKGDIPEGYSVSREKKERFSLILESASTNQTSMYLCASSSTGISYEQYFGPGTRLTVT.

The chain has TRBV5-6 and TRBJ1-4, with TRBD1 identical over 8 bases. Germline V CDR1 and CDR2: SGHDT, YYEEEE. J lost 5 bases, V lost 2 bases, and 8 bases had no gene match. This CDR3 has 16 amino acids. Here the CDR3 DNA reads TGTGCCAGCAGCTTTATTCCCAGGGGGCGGAATGAAAAACTGTTTTTT. This encodes CASSFIPRGRNEKLFF. Looking up the rest from reference TRBV5-6 and TRBJ1-4 gives the full variable domain: DAGVTQSPTHLIKTRGQQVTLRCSPKSGHDTVSWYQQALGQGPQFIFQYYEEEERQRGNFPDRFSGHQFPNYSSELNVNALLLGDSALYLCASSFIPRGRNEKLFFGSGTQLSVL.

The V and J genes are TRBV4-1 and TRBJ1-5, with D unresolved. CDR1 is MGHRA and CDR2 is YSYEKL in the germline V gene. The CDR3 consists of 15 residues. V dropped 0 bases and J dropped 1 base, with 7 bases sitting between them. CDR3 DNA sequence: TGCGCCAGCAGCCAAGATGGCGGGAGCAATCAGCCCCAGCATTTT. The encoded protein is CASSQDGGSNQPQHF.

The chain links TRBV9 to TRBJ2-7; weak D call: TRBD2 (6 bases). Trimming took off 3 bases at V and 3 bases at J, with 13 bases between the two ends. This CDR3 has 14 residues. Germline-derived CDR1 and CDR2 are SGDLS and YYNGEE. The CDR3 is CASSEWGDHYEQYF. CDR3 nucleotide sequence: TGTGCCAGCAGCGAGTGGGGGGACCACTACGAGCAGTACTTC.

The CDR3 coding sequence is TGCGCCAGCAGCCCCGGGTTAGCCAAAAACATTCAGTACTTC. Encoded protein: CASSPGLAKNIQYF. The rearrangement uses TRBV5-1 and TRBJ2-4; D call uncertain. The V end lost 4 bases, the J end lost 0 bases, and 8 bases lay between the germline ends. In germline, CDR1 is SGHRS, CDR2 YFSETQ. The CDR3 totals 14 residues.

In DNA form, the CDR3 reads TGTGCCTGGAGACTACAGGAAAACACTGAAGCTTTCTTT. It is translated as CAWRLQENTEAFF. This sequence joins TRBV30 and TRBJ1-1, with D possibly matching TRBD1 (5 bases). V dropped 3 bases and J dropped 2 bases, with 10 bases sitting between them. The germline gives CDR1 GTSNPN, CDR2 SVGIG (reference sequence). This CDR3 region has 13 residues.

Points on this clone: Mismatch with germline at one junction end may stem from a read error. V and J are TRBV7-9 and TRBJ1-3, with D uncertain. CDR3 length: 14 amino acids. Germline assignment: CDR1 SEHNR and CDR2 FQNEAQ (reference sequence). The CDR3 sequence is CSSSLLISGNTIYF. The CDR3 DNA is TGTTCCAGCAGCTTATTAATCTCTGGAAACACCATATATTTT.

The V gene is TRBV7-6, the J gene TRBJ1-4, with a possible D match to TRBD1 (5 bases). CDR3 length: 16 residues. Germline V gene data show CDR1 as SGHVS and CDR2 as FNYEAQ. The V end lost 5 bases, the J end lost 2 bases, and 15 bases lay between the germline ends. In DNA, the CDR3 is TGTGCCAGCAGCCAAAACCCGGGGGTTACTAATGAAAAACTGTTTTTT. Protein: CASSQNPGVTNEKLFF.

This sequence joins TRBV25-1 and TRBJ1-2; D might be TRBD1 (6 bases). The V end was cut by 6 bases, the J end by 3 bases, with 8 bases between. The CDR3 runs to 12 residues. Per the germline V gene, CDR1 is MGHDK and CDR2 is SYGVNS. The CDR3 loop is CASRTGYYGYTF. For the CDR3, the DNA is TGTGCCAGCAGGACAGGCTACTATGGCTACACCTTC.

The chain uses TRBV1 and TRBJ2-5; the DNA was not compared with TRBD2, the D call given in the table. TRBV1 is a pseudogene locus. The CDR3 runs to 15 residues. The CDR3 sequence: CTSSQYTSDQETQYF. The CDR3 nucleotides are TGCACCAGCAGCCAATATACGAGCGACCAAGAGACCCAGTACTTC.

The chain links TRBV30 to TRBJ2-7, with a possible D match to TRBD1 (5 bases). This CDR3 contains 14 residues. The germline CDR1 and CDR2 sequences are GTSNPN and SVGIG (reference sequence). V was pared by 2 bases and J by 4 bases, with 15 bases between. The CDR3 DNA reads TGTGCCTGGAGTCCCTCCCACAGGCCGTACGAGCAGTACTTC. It codes for CAWSPSHRPYEQYF.

The J gene is TRBJ1-1, the V gene TRBV19, with a possible D match to TRBD1 (5 bases). V was shortened by 4 bases and J by 0 bases, with 12 bases between the two germline ends. Germline V lookup: CDR1 LNHDA, CDR2 SQIVND (reference sequence). The CDR3 contains 15 residues. The CDR3 here is CASSNTGLMNTEAFF. The CDR3 nucleotides are TGTGCCAGTAGTAATACAGGCCTCATGAACACTGAAGCTTTCTTT.

The V call is TRBV11-3, the J call TRBJ1-1; D not resolved. CDR1 is SGHNT, CDR2 YENEEA, per germline. Trimming removed 1 base at V and 0 bases at J, with 9 bases between. The CDR3 contains 15 residues. CDR3 in DNA: TGTGCCAGCAGCTTAGGGGTCGGGGTGAACACTGAAGCTTTCTTT. This gives the protein CASSLGVGVNTEAFF.

The V call is TRBV28, the J call TRBJ1-3; D call uncertain. Trimming left V 3 bases short and J 2 bases short, with 8 bases between. This CDR3 has 14 amino acids. In germline, CDR1 is MDHEN, CDR2 SYDVKM. CDR3 DNA: TGTGCCAGCAGTTTTTCCGGTACTGGAAACACCATATATTTT. Amino acids: CASSFSGTGNTIYF. Filled out from reference TRBV28 and TRBJ1-3, the complete variable domain reads DVKVTQSSRYLVKRTGEKVFLECVQDMDHENMFWYRQDPGLGLRLIYFSYDVKMKEKGDIPEGYSVSREKKERFSLILESASTNQTSMYLCASSFSGTGNTIYFGEGSWLTVV.